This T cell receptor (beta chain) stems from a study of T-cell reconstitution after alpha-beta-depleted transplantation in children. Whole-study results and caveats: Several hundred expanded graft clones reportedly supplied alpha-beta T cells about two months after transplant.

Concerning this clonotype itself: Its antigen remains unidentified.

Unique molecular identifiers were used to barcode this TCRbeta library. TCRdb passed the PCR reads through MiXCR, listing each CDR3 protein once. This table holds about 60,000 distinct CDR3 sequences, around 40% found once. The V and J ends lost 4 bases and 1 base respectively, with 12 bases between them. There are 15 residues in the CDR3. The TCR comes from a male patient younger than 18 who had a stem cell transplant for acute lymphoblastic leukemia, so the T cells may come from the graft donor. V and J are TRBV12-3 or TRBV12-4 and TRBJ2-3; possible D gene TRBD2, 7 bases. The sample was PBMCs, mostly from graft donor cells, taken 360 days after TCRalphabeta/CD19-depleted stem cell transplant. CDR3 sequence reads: CASSSRGAGTDTQYF. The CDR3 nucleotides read TGTGCCAGCAGTTCTCGGGGGGCAGGCACAGATACGCAGTATTTT.